This T cell receptor beta chain was sequenced in a study of cytomegalovirus exposure and HLA in healthy donors. The CDR3 consists of 15 residues. The germline V gene has CDR1 SGHTA and CDR2 FQGNSA. V dropped 1 base and J dropped 4 bases, with 10 bases sitting between them. In the case of this clone: The target antigen is unknown.

The study ran its PCR with 60 Vbeta and 13 Jbeta primers. The repertoire was sequenced with immunoSEQ multiplex PCR; TCRdb's copy has only in-frame clones and lacks some. This sample has 200,000 to 250,000 clones, with around four fifths found just once. Study outcomes and limitations: According to an earlier analysis, most TCR beta V segments yielded productive rearrangements about 87% or about 30% of the time.

This sequence originates from a woman aged 60 to 75 in good health and CMV-seropositive. Sequenced sample: PBMCs. The J gene is TRBJ2-2, the V gene TRBV7-2; D possibly corresponds to TRBD1 (6 bases). CDR3 coding DNA: TGTGCCAGCAGCTTAGACAGGGATCGCACCGGGGAGCTGTTTTTT. Residues: CASSLDRDRTGELFF.